This T cell receptor (beta chain) was recorded in a study of early T cells in non-severe SARS-CoV-2 infection. The CDR3 is made up of 16 amino acids. The germline gives CDR1 MNHEY, CDR2 SVGEGT. V was clipped by 5 bases and J by 0 bases, with 17 bases between them. As part of library construction, unique molecular identifiers were attached to individual cDNA molecules. TCRdb reprocessed the 5' RACE reads with MiXCR, giving one entry per CDR3 protein. This table has around 77,000 distinct CDR3 sequences, roughly 9.1% appearing once. This clonotype is labeled as medium-sized. Sample: whole blood, taken at baseline. The V gene is TRBV6-2 or TRBV6-3, the J gene TRBJ2-7, with D maybe TRBD2 (5 bases). The receptor was isolated from an adult who was a healthcare worker with PCR-confirmed SARS-CoV-2 infection or an uninfected control (not recorded which). CDR3 DNA sequence: TGTGCCAGCAGTGCCCCCGAAAGCGGAACCTCCTACGAGCAGTACTTC. Protein product: CASSAPESGTSYEQYF.